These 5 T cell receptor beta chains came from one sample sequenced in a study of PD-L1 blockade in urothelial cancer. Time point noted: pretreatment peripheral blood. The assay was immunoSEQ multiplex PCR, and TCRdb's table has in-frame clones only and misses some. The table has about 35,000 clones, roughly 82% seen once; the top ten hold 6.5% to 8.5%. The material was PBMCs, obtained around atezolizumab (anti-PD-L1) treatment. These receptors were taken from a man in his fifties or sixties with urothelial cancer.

CDR3 nucleotides: TGTGCCAGCAGCTTCCTGTCTATTTCCGGGGAGCTGTTTTTT. The encoded protein is CASSFLSISGELFF. The chain is built from TRBV11-2 and TRBJ2-2; D ambiguous. V was pared by 3 bases and J by 6 bases, with 11 bases between. Germline V gene data show CDR1 as SGHAT and CDR2 as FQNNGV. The CDR3 is made up of 14 amino acids.

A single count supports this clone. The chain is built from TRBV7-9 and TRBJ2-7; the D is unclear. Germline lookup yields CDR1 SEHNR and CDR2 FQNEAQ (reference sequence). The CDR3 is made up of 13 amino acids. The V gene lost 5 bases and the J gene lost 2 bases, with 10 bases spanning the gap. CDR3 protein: CASSHRQAYEQYF. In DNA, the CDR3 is TGTGCCAGCAGCCATCGGCAGGCCTACGAGCAGTACTTC.

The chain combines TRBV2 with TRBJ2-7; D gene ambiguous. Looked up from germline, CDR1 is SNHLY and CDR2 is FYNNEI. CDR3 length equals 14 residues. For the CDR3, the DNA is TGTGCGTTCGATGGGCAGGAACCCTCCTACGAGCAGTACTTC. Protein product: CAFDGQEPSYEQYF.

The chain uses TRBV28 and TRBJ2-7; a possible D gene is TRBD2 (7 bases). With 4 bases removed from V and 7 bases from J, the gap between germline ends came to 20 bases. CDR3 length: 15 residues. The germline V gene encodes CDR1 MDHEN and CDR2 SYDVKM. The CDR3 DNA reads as TGTGCCAGCAGTTCCGAACCTGGGGGGGCGGGGGAGCAGTACTTC. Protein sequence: CASSSEPGGAGEQYF. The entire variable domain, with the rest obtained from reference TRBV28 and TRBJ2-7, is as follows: DVKVTQSSRYLVKRTGEKVFLECVQDMDHENMFWYRQDPGLGLRLIYFSYDVKMKEKGDIPEGYSVSREKKERFSLILESASTNQTSMYLCASSSEPGGAGEQYFGPGTRLTVT.

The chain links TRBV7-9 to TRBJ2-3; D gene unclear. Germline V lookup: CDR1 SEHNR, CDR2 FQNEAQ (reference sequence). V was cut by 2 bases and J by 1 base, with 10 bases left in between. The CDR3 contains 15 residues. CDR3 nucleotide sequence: TGTGCCAGCAGCTTATTTCTGGCGGGCACAGATACGCAGTATTTT. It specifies CASSLFLAGTDTQYF.